The 7 T cell receptor beta chains presented below share a single source sample, sequenced in a study of radiation and T cells in renal cell carcinoma. The time point denotes: blood 4 weeks post-SBRT, at nephrectomy. Treatment: 15 Gy SBRT to primary tumor, nephrectomy 4 weeks later. Only in-frame clones appear in the TCRdb table, and some are missing; sequencing was by immunoSEQ multiplex PCR. Among more than 120,000 clones listed, less than 90% were seen once. Sequenced material: blood, taken from a patient whose treatment included radiotherapy and nephrectomy. All receptors derive from a woman aged 45-65 years with renal cell carcinoma.

This chain connects TRBV28 to TRBJ1-1; D gene ambiguous. V lost 5 bases and J lost 4, with 14 bases in between. The CDR3 sequence is 14 residues long. Germline V gives CDR1 MDHEN, CDR2 SYDVKM. The CDR3 loop reads CASSPQRAGTEAFF. CDR3 DNA sequence: TGTGCCAGCAGTCCCCAGAGAGCCGGCACTGAAGCTTTCTTT. The full variable domain, with the rest looked up from reference TRBV28 and TRBJ1-1, is DVKVTQSSRYLVKRTGEKVFLECVQDMDHENMFWYRQDPGLGLRLIYFSYDVKMKEKGDIPEGYSVSREKKERFSLILESASTNQTSMYLCASSPQRAGTEAFFGQGTRLTVV.

The V call is TRBV9, the J call TRBJ2-3, with TRBD2 as a possible D gene (5 bases). V was pared by 0 bases and J by 0 bases, with 20 bases between. This CDR3 comprises 19 residues. Germline CDR1 SGDLS, CDR2 YYNGEE. The CDR3 region is CASSVENQDSITSTDTQYF. Written as DNA, the CDR3 is TGTGCCAGCAGCGTAGAGAATCAGGACTCAATAACTAGCACAGATACGCAGTATTTT.

The V call is TRBV10-3, the J call TRBJ1-4; D is ambiguous. Germline assignment: CDR1 ENHRY and CDR2 SYGVKD. CDR3 length: 17 residues. Between the trimmed V and J ends, which lost 7 bases and 2 bases, there was a span of 20 bases. CDR3 bases: TGTGCCATCACAACAAGGTGCAGGTGGGGTACTAATGAAAAACTGTTTTTT. Translating gives CAITTRCRWGTNEKLFF.

V usage is TRBV5-5 and J usage is TRBJ2-2; D gene uncertain. The CDR3 totals 16 residues. Germline CDR1 is SGHKS and CDR2 is YYEKEE (reference sequence). Trimming removed 5 bases from V and 6 bases from J, with 20 bases in between. The DNA for the CDR3 is TGTGCCAGCAGGGTAGAAGGTTCAGGCATAGCCGGGGAGCTGTTTTTT. Protein sequence: CASRVEGSGIAGELFF.

CDR3 coding DNA: TGTGCCAGCAGCTCCTTACCGGGGGCGGGTAATGAGCAGTTCTTC. It translates to CASSSLPGAGNEQFF. This chain joins TRBV7-7 and TRBJ2-1, with D possibly being TRBD1 or TRBD2 (6 bases each). Trimming took 4 bases from V and 7 from J, leaving 17 bases between them. Per germline, CDR1 SSHAT and CDR2 FNYEAQ (reference sequence). This CDR3 contains 15 residues. The whole variable domain, remainder taken from reference TRBV7-7 and TRBJ2-1, is GAGVSQSPRYKVTKRGQDVTLRCDPISSHATLYWYQQALGQGPEFLTYFNYEAQPDKSGLPSDRFSAERPEGSISTLTIQRTEQRDSAMYRCASSSLPGAGNEQFFGPGTRLTVL.

The rearrangement uses TRBV13 and TRBJ2-2, with a weak D call TRBD2 (6 bases). From germline, CDR1 is PRHDT and CDR2 FYEKMQ (reference sequence). The V and J ends lost 5 bases and 1 base respectively, with 14 bases between them. CDR3 length: 16 residues. This chain's CDR3 is CASSRRSGENTGELFF. Here the CDR3 DNA reads TGTGCCAGCAGCCGCCGCTCGGGGGAGAACACCGGGGAGCTGTTTTTT.

This clone came up once. The chain links TRBV4-3 to TRBJ1-3; 8 bases map to TRBD1. The CDR3 sequence is 15 residues long. Germline V lookup: CDR1 LGHNA, CDR2 YSLEER. With V trimmed by 4 bases and J by 1 base, 3 bases remained unmatched. Here the CDR3 DNA reads TGCGCCAGCAGCCCGAACAGGGGGTCTGGAAACACCATATATTTT. Its translation is CASSPNRGSGNTIYF.